Only a few counts were recorded for the clone carrying this T cell receptor beta chain. Its antigen is still unknown. The repertoire was sequenced with immunoSEQ multiplex PCR; TCRdb's copy has only in-frame clones and lacks some. The sample holds some 240,000 clones, around 87% seen once. This specimen comes from a study of cytomegalovirus exposure and HLA in healthy donors. Study background: The 120 validation repertoires, a later analysis reported, used the same platform as the approximately 670 repertoires from the first cohort.

From germline, CDR1 is SNHLY and CDR2 FYNNEI. The length of the CDR3 is 12 residues. Trimming cost V 8 bases and J 4 bases, with 11 bases left between them. Study-level points and caveats: The study recorded about 160 TCR beta chains that were cytomegalovirus-associated. Rare TCR sequences dominated, though some public TCRs recurred in many donors.

This receptor was identified in a young woman in good health and CMV-seropositive. The sample was PBMCs. The rearrangement joins TRBV2 to TRBJ1-1, with D unresolved. The CDR3 DNA sequence: TGTGCCAGCGAGCAGGAGGTCACTGAAGCTTTCTTT. Protein product: CASEQEVTEAFF.